This T cell receptor beta chain was identified in a study of CDR3 diversity in severe acne. TCRdb itself ran the PCR reads through MiXCR, one entry per CDR3 protein. The data contain 84,000 or so distinct CDR3 sequences, 45% to 50% of them singletons. Trimming removed 6 bases at V and 3 bases at J, with 9 bases between. The CDR3 spans 12 residues. Sequencing was carried out using blood. This receptor was taken from a male donor in good health, serving as a control. This rearrangement joins TRBV12-3 or TRBV12-4 to TRBJ2-7; D is ambiguous. The CDR3 reads CASSLHIYEQYF. The DNA for the CDR3 is TGTGCCAGCAGCCTTCACATCTACGAGCAGTACTTC.